One sample yielded the 23 T cell receptor beta chains listed below, sequenced in a study of blood T cells in healthy people across ages. PCR was performed a second time for about 7 to 12 cycles using a sample-barcoded 5' primer and a J-beta primer mix. TCRdb recomputed calls from the 5' RACE reads with MiXCR, one row per CDR3 protein. The sample holds about 1.4 million distinct CDR3 sequences, around 59% seen once. The sequencing input was blood. The receptors stem from a man younger than 30 in good health.

This chain links TRBV19 with TRBJ2-3; possibly TRBD1 or TRBD2 for D (5 bases each). V was cut by 10 bases and J by 3 bases, with 14 bases left in between. The germline V gene has CDR1 LNHDA and CDR2 SQIVND (reference sequence). There are 13 residues in the CDR3. CDR3 coding DNA: TGTGCCACCAAATCCGGGGCGACAGATACGCAGTATTTT. Amino acids: CATKSGATDTQYF.

The rearrangement uses TRBV12-3 or TRBV12-4 and TRBJ2-7; weak D call: TRBD1 (6 bases). The CDR3 extends over 15 amino acids. With 2 bases removed from V and 5 bases from J, the gap between germline ends came to 16 bases. The CDR3 nucleotides are TGTGCCAGCAGTTTACCAACAGGGTTCCTCGACGAGCAGTACTTC. Protein: CASSLPTGFLDEQYF.

This clonotype has only a few counts. The chain uses TRBV7-9 and TRBJ2-6, with D possibly TRBD2 on 6 matching bases. The CDR3 spans 18 residues. Trimming cost V 1 base and J 0 bases, with 13 bases left between them. Germline CDR1 and CDR2: SEHNR and FQNEAQ (reference sequence). CDR3 residues: CASSLGAGNPSGANVLTF. CDR3 bases: TGTGCCAGCAGCTTAGGGGCGGGGAATCCCTCTGGGGCCAACGTCCTGACTTTC.

The genes are TRBV4-1 and TRBJ2-1; 7 bases are shared with TRBD1. Germline-derived CDR1 and CDR2 are MGHRA and YSYEKL. The CDR3 is 13 amino acids. The ends lost 4 bases at V and 9 bases at J; junction bases unmatched: 6. The CDR3 nucleotides are TGCGCCAGCAGCCCGATTCCAGGGGGTGAGCAGTTCTTC. It yields the protein CASSPIPGGEQFF.

The rearrangement uses TRBV20-1 and TRBJ1-2; D uncertain. There are 11 residues in the CDR3. Germline CDR1 DFQATT, CDR2 SNEGSKA (reference sequence). Trimming took off 0 bases at V and 8 bases at J, with 7 bases between the two ends. DNA for the CDR3: TGCAGTGCTAGAGACAGACTCGGCTACACCTTC. It specifies CSARDRLGYTF.

This chain links TRBV29-1 with TRBJ2-7; TRBD1 matches at 7 bases. This CDR3 spans 13 amino acids. V shed 4 bases, J shed 7 bases, and the junction held 10 bases outside the gene matches. Germline CDR1 and CDR2: SQVTM and ANQGSEA. CDR3 region: CSVVDRNVNEQYF. DNA of the CDR3: TGCAGCGTTGTGGACAGGAATGTGAATGAGCAGTACTTC.

The chain links TRBV15 to TRBJ1-2; the D gene is possibly TRBD1 (6 bases). Germline CDR1 LNHNV, CDR2 YYDKDF (reference sequence). V was pared by 3 bases and J by 4 bases, with 18 bases between. This CDR3 is 16 amino acids long. The CDR3 region is CATSSDRRQATYGYTF. In DNA, the CDR3 is TGTGCCACCAGCAGTGATCGACGACAGGCTACCTATGGCTACACCTTC.

J is TRBJ2-7 and V is TRBV3-1, with TRBD2 matching over 10 bases. Germline CDR1 is LGHDT and CDR2 is YNNKEL (reference sequence). The ends lost 4 bases at V and 7 bases at J; junction bases unmatched: 16. The CDR3 runs to 17 residues. CDR3 nucleotides: TGTGCCAGCAGCCTCTGGACTAGCGGATCAATTGGCGATGAGCAGTACTTC. Protein product: CASSLWTSGSIGDEQYF.

This chain joins TRBV6-5 and TRBJ2-7; D could derive from TRBD1 or TRBD2 (5 bases each). The CDR3 has 13 amino acids. CDR1 and CDR2 (germline): MNHEY, SVGAGI. Between the trimmed V and J ends, which lost 0 bases and 5 bases, there was a span of 8 bases. The CDR3 nucleotides read TGTGCCAGCAGTTACTCGGAGGACAACGAGCAGTACTTC. It yields the protein CASSYSEDNEQYF.

The rearrangement joins TRBV27 to TRBJ2-7; a weak D match, TRBD1 (6 bases). V lost 4 bases to trimming and J lost 3 bases, with 13 bases between them. The CDR3 has 14 residues. Looked up from germline, CDR1 is MNHEY and CDR2 is SMNVEV (reference sequence). Here the CDR3 DNA reads TGTGCCAGCAGTTCTTACAGGGAAGGCTACGAGCAGTACTTC. It specifies CASSSYREGYEQYF.

This clonotype was detected only a few times. The V and J genes are TRBV18 and TRBJ1-1, with D uncertain. CDR3 length: 14 residues. Trimming removed 0 bases at V and 0 bases at J, with 5 bases between. Germline-derived CDR1 and CDR2 are KGHSH and LQKENI. The CDR3 DNA is TGTGCCAGCTCACCACCCGCCCTGAACACTGAAGCTTTCTTT. This translates into CASSPPALNTEAFF.

This CDR3 is CASSHPPVRGYQETQYF. The CDR3 DNA reads TGTGCCAGCAGCCACCCCCCCGTACGGGGGTACCAAGAGACCCAGTACTTC. V gene TRBV14 combines with J gene TRBJ2-5, with D perhaps TRBD2 (6 bases). V shed 3 bases and J shed 0 bases, with 17 bases lying between them. CDR3 length: 17 amino acids. Germline V gene lookup returns CDR1 SGHDN and CDR2 FVKESK.

The chain links TRBV5-1 to TRBJ1-3, with D possibly matching TRBD1 (5 bases). V gave up 0 bases and J gave up 0 bases, with 10 bases separating them. Germline V lookup: CDR1 SGHRS, CDR2 YFSETQ. The CDR3 spans 16 residues. In DNA, the CDR3 is TGCGCCAGCAGCTTGGGACAGTCCTACTCTGGAAACACCATATATTTT. Protein product: CASSLGQSYSGNTIYF.

V and J are TRBV15 and TRBJ2-2; D remains ambiguous. Trimming left V 3 bases short and J 7 bases short, with 6 bases between. The CDR3 runs 12 residues. The V gene's germline CDR1 is LNHNV and CDR2 YYDKDF (reference sequence). The DNA for the CDR3 is TGTGCCACCAGCAGGGGCATCGGGGAGCTGTTTTTT. As protein: CATSRGIGELFF.

The chain is built from TRBV12-3 or TRBV12-4 and TRBJ2-5; D gene unclear. The CDR3 sequence is 14 residues long. V shed 2 bases and J shed 11 bases, with 18 bases lying between them. The CDR3 region has the DNA TGTGCCAGCAGTTTATCGACTCCAAATGACGGGCAGTACTTC. Translated: CASSLSTPNDGQYF.

V gene TRBV10-3 combines with J gene TRBJ2-1; D unresolved. CDR1 and CDR2 (germline): ENHRY, SYGVKD. V was shortened by 0 bases and J by 4 bases, with 7 bases between the two germline ends. The CDR3 extends over 14 amino acids. The CDR3 region has the DNA TGTGCCATCAGTGAGTCGCGTGGGTACAATGAGCAGTTCTTC. This gives the protein CAISESRGYNEQFF.

V is TRBV6-1 and J is TRBJ2-1; tentatively, D is TRBD2 (5 bases). Germline V gives CDR1 MNHNS, CDR2 SASEGT. The CDR3 sequence is 15 residues long. V shed 6 bases and J shed 2 bases, with 14 bases lying between them. The CDR3 loop reads CASSEGPGAYNEQFF. As DNA, the CDR3 is TGTGCCAGCAGCGAGGGTCCCGGGGCCTACAATGAGCAGTTCTTC.

There are a few counts of this clonotype. The chain couples TRBV20-1 to TRBJ2-5; D is possibly TRBD2 (7 bases). The J call may not be correct, given that the DNA end is closer to TRBJ2-7. This CDR3 spans 16 amino acids. From germline, CDR1 is DFQATT and CDR2 SNEGSKA (reference sequence). This CDR3 reads CSAPTNNREGGYEQYF. The DNA for the CDR3 is TGCAGCGCCCCGACCAACAACAGGGAGGGTGGGTACGAGCAGTACTTC.

On this clonotype itself: At one of its ends the junction is not consistent with the germline gene, which may arise from a read error. The genes are TRBV9 and TRBJ2-7, with unresolved D. The V gene's germline CDR1 is SGDLS and CDR2 YYNGEE. The CDR3 is 13 residues long. CDR3 sequence: CAGSVVPGYEQYF. The CDR3, as DNA: TGTGCCGGCAGCGTAGTCCCAGGCTACGAGCAGTACTTC. The whole variable domain, filled in from reference TRBV9 and TRBJ2-7, reads DSGVTQTPKHLITATGQRVTLRCSPRSGDLSVYWYQQSLDQGLQFLIQYYNGEERAKGNILERFSAQQFPDLHSELNLSSLELGDSALYFCAGSVVPGYEQYFGPGTRLTVT.

This clonotype was detected a few times. This chain connects TRBV20-1 to TRBJ2-7; perhaps TRBD2 as D (6 bases). The J call could be wrong; TRBJ2-5 is a better fit for the DNA end. The CDR3 length is 13 residues. The germline V gene has CDR1 DFQATT and CDR2 SNEGSKA (reference sequence). The CDR3 sequence: CSAPFRGKETQYF. The CDR3 DNA follows: TGCAGTGCTCCGTTTCGGGGGAAAGAGACCCAGTACTTC.

V usage is TRBV12-3 or TRBV12-4 and J usage is TRBJ1-2; 7 bases line up with TRBD1. J lost 1 base, V lost 5 bases, and 7 bases had no gene match. The CDR3 loop spans 15 amino acids. Here the CDR3 reads CASSGTDRDNYGYTF. The CDR3 DNA follows: TGTGCCAGCAGTGGTACTGACAGGGATAACTATGGCTACACCTTC.

This chain uses TRBV29-1 with TRBJ1-1; D is ambiguous. This CDR3 comprises 13 residues. CDR1 and CDR2 (germline): SQVTM, ANQGSEA. V was cut by 6 bases and J by 0 bases, with 11 bases left in between. The CDR3 spells CSVTAAMNTEAFF. CDR3 coding DNA: TGCAGCGTGACGGCAGCAATGAACACTGAAGCTTTCTTT.

The chain joins TRBV5-5 to TRBJ2-2, with D possibly being TRBD1 (7 bases). Trimming pared 0 bases from V and 7 bases from J, leaving 13 bases between. The CDR3 is 15 residues long. Per germline, CDR1 SGHKS and CDR2 YYEKEE (reference sequence). The CDR3 reads CASSLGQGGFGELFF. CDR3 DNA: TGTGCCAGCAGCTTGGGTCAGGGGGGTTTCGGGGAGCTGTTTTTT.